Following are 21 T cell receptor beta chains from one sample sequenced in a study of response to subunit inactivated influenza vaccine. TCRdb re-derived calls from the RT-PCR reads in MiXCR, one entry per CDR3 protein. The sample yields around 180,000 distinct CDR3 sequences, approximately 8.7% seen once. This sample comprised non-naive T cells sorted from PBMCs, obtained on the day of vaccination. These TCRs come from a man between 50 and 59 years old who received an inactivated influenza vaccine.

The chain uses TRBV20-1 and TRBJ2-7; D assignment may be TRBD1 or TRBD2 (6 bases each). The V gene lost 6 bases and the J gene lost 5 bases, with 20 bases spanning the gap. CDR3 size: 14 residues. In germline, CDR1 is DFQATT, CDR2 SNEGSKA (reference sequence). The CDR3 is CSAEVWGADDEQYF. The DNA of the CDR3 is TGCAGTGCAGAGGTCTGGGGGGCAGACGACGAGCAGTACTTC.

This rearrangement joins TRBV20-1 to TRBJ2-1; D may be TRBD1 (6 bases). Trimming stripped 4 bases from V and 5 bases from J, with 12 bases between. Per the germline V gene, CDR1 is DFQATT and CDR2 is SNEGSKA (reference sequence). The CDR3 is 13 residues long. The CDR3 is CSATRDNNNEQFF. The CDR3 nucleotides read TGCAGTGCTACCCGGGACAACAACAATGAGCAGTTCTTC.

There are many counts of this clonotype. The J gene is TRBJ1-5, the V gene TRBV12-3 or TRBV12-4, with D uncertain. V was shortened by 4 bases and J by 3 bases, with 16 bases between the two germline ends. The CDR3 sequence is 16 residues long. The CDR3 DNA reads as TGTGCCAGCAGTTATGAGGCCCTATCCCACAATCAGCCCCAGCATTTT. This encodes CASSYEALSHNQPQHF.

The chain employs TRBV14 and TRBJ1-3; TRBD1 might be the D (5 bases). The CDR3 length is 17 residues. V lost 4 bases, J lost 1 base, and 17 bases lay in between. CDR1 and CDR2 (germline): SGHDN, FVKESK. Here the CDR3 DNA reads TGTGCCAGCAGCCCAACCCGACAGTTCCATTCTGGAAACACCATATATTTT. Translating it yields CASSPTRQFHSGNTIYF.

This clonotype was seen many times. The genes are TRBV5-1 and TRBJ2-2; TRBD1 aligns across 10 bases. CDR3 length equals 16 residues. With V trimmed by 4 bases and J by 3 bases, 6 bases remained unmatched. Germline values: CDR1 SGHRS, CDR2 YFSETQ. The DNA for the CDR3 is TGCGCCAGCAGCGATGGGGGACAGGGGTACACCGGGGAGCTGTTTTTT. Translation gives CASSDGGQGYTGELFF.

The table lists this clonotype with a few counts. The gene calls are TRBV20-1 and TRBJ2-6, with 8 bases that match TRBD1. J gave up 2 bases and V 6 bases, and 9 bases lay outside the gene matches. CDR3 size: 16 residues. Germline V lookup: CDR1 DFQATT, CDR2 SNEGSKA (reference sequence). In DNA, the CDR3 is TGCAGTGCCGGGCAGGGGGCTATTACTGGGGCCAACGTCCTGACTTTC. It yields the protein CSAGQGAITGANVLTF.

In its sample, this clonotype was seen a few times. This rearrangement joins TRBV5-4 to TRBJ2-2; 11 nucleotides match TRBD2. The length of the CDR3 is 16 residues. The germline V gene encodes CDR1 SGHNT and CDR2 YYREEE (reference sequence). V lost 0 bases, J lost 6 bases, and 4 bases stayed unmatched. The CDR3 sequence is CASSLDLAGGAGELFF. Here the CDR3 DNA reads TGTGCCAGCAGCTTGGACCTAGCGGGAGGCGCCGGGGAGCTGTTTTTT.

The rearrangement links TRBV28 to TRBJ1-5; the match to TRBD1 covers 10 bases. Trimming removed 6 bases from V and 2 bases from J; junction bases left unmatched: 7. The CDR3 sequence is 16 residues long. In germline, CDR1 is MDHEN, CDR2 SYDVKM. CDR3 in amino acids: CASRFRDRGGNQPQHF. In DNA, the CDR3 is TGTGCCAGCAGGTTTCGGGACAGGGGAGGCAATCAGCCCCAGCATTTT.

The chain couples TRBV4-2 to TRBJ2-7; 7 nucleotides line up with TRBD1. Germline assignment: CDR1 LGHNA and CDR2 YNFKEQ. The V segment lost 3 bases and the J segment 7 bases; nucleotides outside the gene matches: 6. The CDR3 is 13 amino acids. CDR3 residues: CASSQTGMGEQYF. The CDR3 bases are TGTGCCAGCAGCCAGACAGGGATGGGAGAGCAGTACTTC.

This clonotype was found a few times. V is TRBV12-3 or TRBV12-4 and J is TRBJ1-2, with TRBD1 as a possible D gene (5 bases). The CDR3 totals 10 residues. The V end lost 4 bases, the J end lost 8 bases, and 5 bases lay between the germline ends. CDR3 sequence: CASSYRGYTF. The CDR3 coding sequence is TGTGCCAGCAGTTACAGGGGCTACACCTTC.

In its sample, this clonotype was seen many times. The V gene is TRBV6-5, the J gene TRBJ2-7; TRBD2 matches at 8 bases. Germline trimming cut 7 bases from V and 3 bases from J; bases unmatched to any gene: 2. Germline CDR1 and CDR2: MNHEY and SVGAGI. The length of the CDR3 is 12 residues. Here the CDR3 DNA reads TGTGCCAGCAAAAGCGGGAGCTACGAGCAGTACTTC. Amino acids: CASKSGSYEQYF.

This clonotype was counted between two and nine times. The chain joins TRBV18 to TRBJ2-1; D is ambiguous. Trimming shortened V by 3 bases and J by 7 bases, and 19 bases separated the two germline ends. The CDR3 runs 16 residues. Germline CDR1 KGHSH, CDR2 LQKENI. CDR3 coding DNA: TGTGCCAGCTCACCCTCGCATGGGGTTACTGGTAATGAGCAGTTCTTC. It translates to CASSPSHGVTGNEQFF.

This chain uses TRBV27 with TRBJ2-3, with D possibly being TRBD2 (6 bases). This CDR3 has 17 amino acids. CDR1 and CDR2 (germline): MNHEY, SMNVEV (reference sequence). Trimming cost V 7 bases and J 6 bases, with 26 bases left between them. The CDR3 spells CASNSLGLSGYQDTQYF. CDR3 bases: TGTGCCAGCAATTCGTTAGGCCTTAGCGGATACCAGGATACGCAGTATTTT.

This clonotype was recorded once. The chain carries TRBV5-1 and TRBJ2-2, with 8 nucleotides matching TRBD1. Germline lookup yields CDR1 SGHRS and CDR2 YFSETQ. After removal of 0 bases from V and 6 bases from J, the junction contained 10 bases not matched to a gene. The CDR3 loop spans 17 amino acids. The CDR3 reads CASSLEERTGKAGELFF. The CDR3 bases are TGCGCCAGCAGCTTGGAAGAGAGGACAGGGAAGGCCGGGGAGCTGTTTTTT.

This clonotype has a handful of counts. The CDR3 nucleotides are TGTGCCAGCGGGACACCGAACACCGGGGAGCTGTTTTTT. This gives the protein CASGTPNTGELFF. This chain joins TRBV7-3 and TRBJ2-2, with D possibly matching TRBD1 (6 bases). Germline V gene data show CDR1 as SGHTA and CDR2 as FQGTGA. V was shortened by 8 bases and J by 0 bases, with 7 bases between the two germline ends. The length of the CDR3 is 13 residues.

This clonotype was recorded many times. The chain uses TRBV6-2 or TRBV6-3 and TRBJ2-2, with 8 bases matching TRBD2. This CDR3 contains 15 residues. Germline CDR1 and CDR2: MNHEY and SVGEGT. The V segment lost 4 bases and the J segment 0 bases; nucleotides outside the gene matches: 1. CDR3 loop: CASSSGLANTGELFF. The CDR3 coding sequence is TGTGCCAGCAGTTCGGGACTAGCGAACACCGGGGAGCTGTTTTTT.

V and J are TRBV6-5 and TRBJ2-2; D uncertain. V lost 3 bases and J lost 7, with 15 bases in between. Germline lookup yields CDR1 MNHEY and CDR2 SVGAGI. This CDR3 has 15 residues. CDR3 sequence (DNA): TGTGCCAGCAGTTATGCCGTAAGGCCTGGCGGGGAGCTGTTTTTT. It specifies CASSYAVRPGGELFF.

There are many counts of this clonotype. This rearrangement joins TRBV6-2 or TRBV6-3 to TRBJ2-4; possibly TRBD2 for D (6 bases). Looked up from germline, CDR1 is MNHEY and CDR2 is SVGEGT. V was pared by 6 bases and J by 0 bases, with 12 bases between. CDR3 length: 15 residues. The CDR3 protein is CASSPPGLAKNIQYF. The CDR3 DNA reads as TGTGCCAGCAGCCCACCGGGACTAGCCAAAAACATTCAGTACTTC.

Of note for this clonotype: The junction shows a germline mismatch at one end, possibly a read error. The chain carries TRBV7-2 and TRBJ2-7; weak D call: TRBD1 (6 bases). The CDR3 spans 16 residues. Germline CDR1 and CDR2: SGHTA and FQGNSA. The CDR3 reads CASSPMGTNLHYEQSF. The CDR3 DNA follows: TGTGCCAGCAGTCCGATGGGGACAAATCTACACTACGAGCAGTCCTTC.

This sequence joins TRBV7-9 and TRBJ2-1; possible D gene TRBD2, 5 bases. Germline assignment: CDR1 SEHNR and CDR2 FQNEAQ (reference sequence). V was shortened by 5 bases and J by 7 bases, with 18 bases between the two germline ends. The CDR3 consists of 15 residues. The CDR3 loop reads CASSTIPASQNEQFF. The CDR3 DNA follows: TGTGCCAGCAGCACAATCCCCGCTAGCCAGAATGAGCAGTTCTTC.

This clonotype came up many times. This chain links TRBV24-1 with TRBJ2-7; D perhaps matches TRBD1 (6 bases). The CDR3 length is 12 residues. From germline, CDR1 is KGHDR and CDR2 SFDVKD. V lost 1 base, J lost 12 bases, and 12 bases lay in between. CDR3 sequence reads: CATSDFGTPRYF. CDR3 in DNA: TGTGCCACCAGTGATTTTGGGACACCCAGGTACTTC.